This T cell receptor (beta chain) was sequenced in a study of cytomegalovirus exposure and HLA in healthy donors. The CDR3 runs 12 residues. Germline CDR1 LNHDA, CDR2 SQIVND (reference sequence). V lost 2 bases and J 3 bases, leaving 4 bases between the germline ends. A multiplex PCR was run with 60 Vbeta primers and 13 Jbeta primers. The data were produced by immunoSEQ multiplex PCR, yet TCRdb's version contains in-frame clones alone and is incomplete. The sample data list around 110,000 clones. Sequencing was done on a sample of PBMCs. The rearrangement joins TRBV19 to TRBJ1-1; D unclear. The receptor was derived from a man aged 30 to 45 in good health and CMV-seronegative. CDR3 protein: CASSIRDTEAFF. As DNA, the CDR3 is TGTGCCAGTAGTATACGGGACACTGAAGCTTTCTTT. The full variable domain, completed using reference TRBV19 and TRBJ1-1, is DGGITQSPKYLFRKEGQNVTLSCEQNLNHDAMYWYRQDPGQGLRLIYYSQIVNDFQKGDIAEGYSVSREKKESFPLTVTSAQKNPTAFYLCASSIRDTEAFFGQGTRLTVV.